This note documents a single TCR beta chain sequence. What it binds is not known. This sample was taken from a study of T cell responses to AZD1222 COVID-19 vaccine. Broader study findings: Repertoire samples came only from after the peak T cell response. Reportedly, nearly half the spike-specific TCRs target unmutated variant regions. Of the AZD1222 recipients, only 5 or 6 were seropositive at baseline.

Second doses that came at about 4 or about 12 weeks were put together. Using immunoSEQ multiplex PCR, the repertoire was profiled, and TCRdb retains in-frame clones only, with some absent. Found here are 130,000 to 150,000 clones, more than 70% of them singletons; the top ten hold under 2%. Germline V gene lookup returns CDR1 MNHEY and CDR2 SVGAGI. V was shortened by 8 bases and J by 9 bases, with 17 bases between the two germline ends. The CDR3 sequence is 14 residues long. Here the sequenced sample was peripheral blood, taken 28 days after the second AZD1222 dose. V and J are TRBV6-5 and TRBJ1-6; D unresolved. The receptor was derived from an adult who received the AZD1222 COVID-19 vaccine. The CDR3 sequence is CASHLGQEVSPLHF. As DNA, the CDR3 is TGTGCCAGCCACTTGGGCCAGGAGGTTTCACCCCTCCACTTT.